Listed here is a single T cell receptor beta chain. The antigen is undetermined. These data originate in a study of cytomegalovirus exposure and HLA in healthy donors. Looking at the study overall: Among around 170 million T cells, an earlier analysis found 117 million unique TCR beta sequences.

Use of 60 Vbeta and 13 Jbeta primers characterized the PCR. The assay was immunoSEQ multiplex PCR, and TCRdb's table has in-frame clones only and misses some. This table has over 150,000 clones, approximately 77% appearing once. Study-level points and caveats: Later, TCR association rates were found to vary by HLA locus, highest for DRB1 and lowest for HLA-C. Some public TCRs appeared in many individuals, while most sequences were rare.

This clonotype originated in a male donor in good health and CMV-seropositive. The sample comprised PBMCs.

For the CDR3, the DNA is TGTGCCAGCAGTCCAGCGGGGGGGCTGGTGTATTTT. It translates to CASSPAGGLVYF. The chain recombines TRBV4-2 with TRBJ2-3; 10 nucleotides match TRBD2. Germline CDR1 reads LGHNA; CDR2 reads YNFKEQ. The CDR3 contains 12 residues. The V gene end was trimmed by 6 bases and the J gene end by 14 bases; junction bases not matched to a gene: 8.